Presented here are 29 T cell receptor beta chains from one specimen sequenced in a study of blood T cell repertoires in COVID-19. Sequencing used immunoSEQ multiplex PCR; TCRdb keeps in-frame clones, though not all of them. The table lists tens of thousands of clones, about 85% of them singletons, with 9.5% to 12% in the top ten. Source material: peripheral blood. The origin of the receptors is a human donor in a cohort sampled during active COVID-19.

The CDR3 here is CASSPLSGQTLNTEAFF. CDR3 nucleotides: TGTGCCAGTAGTCCCTTATCCGGACAGACTTTGAACACTGAAGCTTTCTTT. The chain uses TRBV19 and TRBJ1-1, with D perhaps TRBD1 (6 bases). The V and J ends lost 5 bases and 0 bases respectively, with 19 bases between them. CDR3 length: 17 residues. Germline V lookup: CDR1 LNHDA, CDR2 SQIVND (reference sequence).

The chain couples TRBV27 to TRBJ2-1; 8 bases are a match to TRBD1. The CDR3 is 18 amino acids. The ends lost 8 bases at V and 1 base at J; junction bases unmatched: 16. Germline CDR1 MNHEY, CDR2 SMNVEV (reference sequence). The CDR3 DNA sequence: TGTGCCAGCCATCTACCCGGGACAGGCCTGCAGTCCTACAATGAGCAGTTCTTC. Translation: CASHLPGTGLQSYNEQFF.

This clone was seen a single time. DNA of the CDR3: TGTGCCAGCAGCTTAGGACTAGCGGGCAATGAGCAGTTCTTC. Translation gives CASSLGLAGNEQFF. The rearrangement joins TRBV11-2 to TRBJ2-1, with 10 nucleotides matching TRBD2. Trimming at V came to 1 base and at J to 6 bases, leaving 0 bases not matched to a gene. The germline CDR1 and CDR2 sequences are SGHAT and FQNNGV. The CDR3 runs to 14 residues.

V usage is TRBV30 and J usage is TRBJ2-3, with 10 bases that match TRBD2. The CDR3 length is 16 residues. Per germline, CDR1 GTSNPN and CDR2 SVGIG (reference sequence). The V and J ends lost 4 bases and 5 bases, in that order; junction bases with no gene match: 12. CDR3 DNA sequence: TGTGCCTGGACTAAAAGGACTAGCGGTTTCGTAGATACGCAGTATTTT. Translated: CAWTKRTSGFVDTQYF.

The sample holds one count of this clone. For the CDR3, the DNA is TGTGCCAGCAGCTCCCATGGGGGGCAAGAGACCCAGTACTTC. This sequence encodes CASSSHGGQETQYF. This chain connects TRBV7-3 to TRBJ2-5; maybe TRBD2 (6 bases). The V and J ends lost 4 bases and 2 bases respectively, with 11 bases between them. This CDR3 spans 14 amino acids. Germline V gene data show CDR1 as SGHTA and CDR2 as FQGTGA.

This chain connects TRBV4-1 to TRBJ2-3, with 7 bases matching TRBD2. Germline CDR1 and CDR2: MGHRA and YSYEKL. J was trimmed by 5 bases and V by 4 bases; bases with no gene match: 6. The CDR3 consists of 14 residues. The CDR3 DNA follows: TGCGCCAGCAGCCGGCGGGAGTCTGGAGATACGCAGTATTTT. It specifies CASSRRESGDTQYF.

This chain joins TRBV2 and TRBJ1-6; a possible D gene is TRBD1 (6 bases). V lost 11 bases to trimming and J lost 0 bases, with 14 bases between them. The germline CDR1 and CDR2 sequences are SNHLY and FYNNEI. The CDR3 is 15 residues long. This chain's CDR3 is CAGRTANSYNSPLHF. CDR3 in DNA: TGTGCCGGCCGGACAGCCAACTCCTATAATTCACCCCTCCACTTT.

A single count supports this clone. The V gene is TRBV11-3, the J gene TRBJ2-1; perhaps TRBD2 as D (5 bases). The CDR3 extends over 15 amino acids. Trimming removed 1 base from V and 6 bases from J, with 13 bases in between. Germline CDR1 reads SGHNT; CDR2 reads YENEEA. The CDR3 coding sequence is TGTGCCAGCAGCTTAGGAGGACTCCTGAGCAATGAGCAGTTCTTC. Encoded protein: CASSLGGLLSNEQFF. Full variable domain (rest looked up from reference TRBV11-3 and TRBJ2-1): EAGVVQSPRYKIIEKKQPVAFWCNPISGHNTLYWYLQNLGQGPELLIRYENEEAVDDSQLPKDRFSAERLKGVDSTLKIQPAELGDSAVYLCASSLGGLLSNEQFFGPGTRLTVL.

The gene calls are TRBV5-1 and TRBJ2-7, with no clear D. V lost 0 bases and J 1 base, leaving 8 bases between the germline ends. The germline CDR1 and CDR2 sequences are SGHRS and YFSETQ. The CDR3 sequence is 14 residues long. Written as DNA, the CDR3 is TGCGCCAGCAGCTTGGGAGGCGGTTCCTACGAGCAGTACTTC. This encodes CASSLGGGSYEQYF. Full variable domain (outside the CDR3, taken from reference TRBV5-1 and TRBJ2-7): KAGVTQTPRYLIKTRGQQVTLSCSPISGHRSVSWYQQTPGQGLQFLFEYFSETQRNKGNFPGRFSGRQFSNSRSEMNVSTLELGDSALYLCASSLGGGSYEQYFGPGTRLTVT.

This chain joins TRBV6-5 and TRBJ1-1; D is unclear. Germline V gives CDR1 MNHEY, CDR2 SVGAGI. Trimming pared 9 bases from V and 1 base from J, leaving 18 bases between. The CDR3 runs 15 residues. CDR3 in DNA: TGTGCCAGGGAGGGCCATAATAGCCCGAACACTGAAGCTTTCTTT. Protein product: CAREGHNSPNTEAFF.

The sample holds one count of this clone. J is TRBJ1-4 and V is TRBV11-2, with D possibly TRBD1 on 6 matching bases. In germline, CDR1 is SGHAT, CDR2 FQNNGV. The CDR3 consists of 15 residues. Trimming removed 1 base at V and 7 bases at J, with 13 bases between. The CDR3 is CASSLAGRGGEKLFF. The CDR3 DNA is TGTGCCAGCAGCTTAGCGGGCAGGGGCGGTGAAAAACTGTTTTTT.

This chain links TRBV7-9 with TRBJ1-3, with D possibly matching TRBD1 (5 bases). Trimming pared 5 bases from V and 4 bases from J, leaving 15 bases between. Germline V lookup: CDR1 SEHNR, CDR2 FQNEAQ (reference sequence). This CDR3 spans 15 amino acids. The CDR3 sequence: CASSGRDFEGNTIYF. In nucleotides, the CDR3 is TGTGCCAGCAGCGGCCGGGACTTCGAGGGAAACACCATATATTTT.

The chain employs TRBV11-2 and TRBJ2-1; possible D gene TRBD2, 6 bases. V lost 1 base to trimming and J lost 4 bases, with 14 bases between them. This CDR3 has 16 amino acids. Germline lookup yields CDR1 SGHAT and CDR2 FQNNGV. The CDR3 loop is CASSLVGLREYNEQFF. DNA of the CDR3: TGTGCCAGCAGCTTAGTAGGGTTGCGGGAATACAATGAGCAGTTCTTC.

The J gene is TRBJ1-3, the V gene TRBV5-6; D unclear. The V gene's germline CDR1 is SGHDT and CDR2 YYEEEE. The length of the CDR3 is 13 residues. The V end was cut by 3 bases, the J end by 4 bases, with 8 bases between. The CDR3 DNA follows: TGTGCCAGCAGCTACCCGGTCGGAAACACCATATATTTT. It specifies CASSYPVGNTIYF.

The chain has TRBV14 and TRBJ2-1; 13 bases fit TRBD2. The germline V gene encodes CDR1 SGHDN and CDR2 FVKESK. Unmatched junction bases numbered 9, after V lost 4 bases and J lost 3 bases. The CDR3 is made up of 18 amino acids. This CDR3 reads CASSPTSGRSFSYNEQFF. Here the CDR3 DNA reads TGTGCCAGCAGCCCGACTAGCGGGAGGTCCTTCAGCTACAATGAGCAGTTCTTC.

The chain's CDR3 is CATSDVLAGRGETQYF. The CDR3 DNA reads as TGTGCCACCAGTGATGTACTAGCGGGAAGGGGCGAGACCCAGTACTTC. This chain joins TRBV24-1 and TRBJ2-5; 10 bases are a match to TRBD2. J gave up 5 bases and V 3 bases, and 8 bases lay outside the gene matches. The CDR3 sequence is 16 residues long. Germline CDR1 is KGHDR and CDR2 is SFDVKD.

V usage is TRBV6-6 and J usage is TRBJ1-3, with D maybe TRBD1 (6 bases). With 6 bases removed from V and 2 bases from J, the gap between germline ends came to 14 bases. Germline V gene data show CDR1 as MNHNY and CDR2 as SVGAGI (reference sequence). The CDR3 contains 15 residues. CDR3 sequence (DNA): TGTGCCAGCAGCCTTGCCAGGGGTACTGGAAACACCATATATTTT. It yields the protein CASSLARGTGNTIYF.

The chain has TRBV10-3 and TRBJ2-5, with 7 bases that match TRBD2. V dropped 7 bases and J dropped 4; count of bases not matched to a gene: 3. Looked up from germline, CDR1 is ENHRY and CDR2 is SYGVKD. The CDR3 has 12 residues. The CDR3, as DNA: TGTGCCATCAATTCGGGGGGAGAGACCCAGTACTTC. Protein: CAINSGGETQYF.

This clone occurred a few times. V usage is TRBV7-3 and J usage is TRBJ2-2; TRBD2 aligns across 11 bases. The CDR3 is made up of 16 amino acids. The V segment lost 5 bases and the J segment 7 bases; nucleotides outside the gene matches: 9. Germline-derived CDR1 and CDR2 are SGHTA and FQGTGA. The DNA for the CDR3 is TGTGCCAGCAGCATCTTAGCGGGAGGGCCGAGCGGGGAGCTGTTTTTT. Its translation is CASSILAGGPSGELFF.

The gene calls are TRBV6-5 and TRBJ1-2; D possibly corresponds to TRBD1 (6 bases). V lost 1 base, J lost 3 bases, and 6 bases lay in between. The CDR3 spans 13 residues. Germline CDR1 is MNHEY and CDR2 is SVGAGI. Written as DNA, the CDR3 is TGTGCCAGCAGTTACTACAGGGACTATGGCTACACCTTC. Residues: CASSYYRDYGYTF.

The chain has TRBV9 and TRBJ2-3, with a weak D call TRBD2 (6 bases). Looked up from germline, CDR1 is SGDLS and CDR2 is YYNGEE. Trimming pared 4 bases from V and 2 bases from J, leaving 14 bases between. The CDR3 covers 15 residues. The CDR3 coding sequence is TGTGCCAGCAGCCATCTTAGCGGTCCCACAGATACGCAGTATTTT. Translated, it gives CASSHLSGPTDTQYF.

The chain links TRBV7-8 to TRBJ1-5; TRBD1 matches at 7 bases. Trimming cost V 1 base and J 0 bases; bases outside gene matches: 0. Germline CDR1 SGHVS, CDR2 FQNEAQ. This CDR3 has 15 amino acids. CDR3 sequence (DNA): TGTGCCAGCAGCTTAGAGGGGGCTAGCAATCAGCCCCAGCATTTT. It translates to CASSLEGASNQPQHF.

The table lists this clone with a few counts. The rearrangement joins TRBV6-4 to TRBJ2-6; D is unclear. The CDR3 has 16 amino acids. The V gene's germline CDR1 is MRHNA and CDR2 SNTAGT. The germline V and J ends were trimmed by 0 bases and 0 bases, with 6 bases remaining between them. The CDR3 spells CASSDSRHSGANVLTF. The CDR3 DNA follows: TGTGCCAGCAGTGACTCGAGACACTCTGGGGCCAACGTCCTGACTTTC.

For the CDR3, the DNA is TGTGCCAGCAGTGCAGGGAGGACAGGAAGTTACGAGCAGTACTTC. Translation: CASSAGRTGSYEQYF. V gene TRBV2 combines with J gene TRBJ2-7; D perhaps matches TRBD1 (7 bases). V was trimmed by 4 bases and J by 4 bases, leaving 17 bases between them. CDR1 SNHLY and CDR2 FYNNEI come from the germline V gene. The CDR3 has 15 amino acids.

This clone has just a few counts. V usage is TRBV10-1 and J usage is TRBJ2-3, with D unclear. Trimming removed 6 bases from V and 6 bases from J, with 7 bases in between. CDR1 is WNHNN, CDR2 SYGVQD, per germline (reference sequence). CDR3 length equals 11 residues. CDR3 in DNA: TGCGCCAGCAGATCGGGTGATACGCAGTATTTT. Translating it yields CASRSGDTQYF.

This chain connects TRBV27 to TRBJ1-1, with TRBD1 identical over 10 bases. The trim removed 3 bases at V and 5 bases at J, leaving 3 bases unmatched. Germline V CDR1 and CDR2: MNHEY, SMNVEV (reference sequence). The CDR3 extends over 14 amino acids. The CDR3 nucleotides read TGTGCCAGCAGTTTGGACAGGGGGTATACTGAAGCTTTCTTT. This codes for CASSLDRGYTEAFF.

The count of this clone is one. The V gene is TRBV19, the J gene TRBJ2-5; TRBD1 matches 10 bases. V shed 9 bases, J shed 4 bases, and the junction held 11 bases outside the gene matches. The CDR3 is 15 amino acids. Germline V lookup: CDR1 LNHDA, CDR2 SQIVND (reference sequence). This chain's CDR3 is CASSGSDRGLETQYF. Here the CDR3 DNA reads TGTGCCAGCTCCGGATCTGACAGGGGGCTAGAGACCCAGTACTTC.

V is TRBV7-9 and J is TRBJ2-1, with 9 bases fitting TRBD1. CDR1 SEHNR and CDR2 FQNEAQ come from the germline V gene (reference sequence). The J segment lost 4 bases and the V segment lost 1 base, leaving 5 bases of the junction unmatched. The CDR3 spans 16 residues. CDR3: CASSLGKGQGYNEQFF. The CDR3 nucleotides are TGTGCCAGCAGCTTAGGAAAGGGACAGGGATACAATGAGCAGTTCTTC.

This chain joins TRBV30 and TRBJ1-1; 9 bases are shared with TRBD1. J gave up 5 bases and V 5 bases, and 6 bases lay outside the gene matches. Germline CDR1 GTSNPN, CDR2 SVGIG (reference sequence). This CDR3 contains 13 residues. CDR3 nucleotides: TGTGCCTGGCAACAGGGGGCATGGACTGAAGCTTTCTTT. Translation gives CAWQQGAWTEAFF.